This T cell receptor (beta chain) comes out of a study of blood T cell repertoires in COVID-19. At the level of the study: COVID-19 samples, acute and convalescent, were from the United States, Italy and Spain. The analysed material was cDNA or gDNA that came from T cells, B-cell-depleted T cells, or PBMCs.

The CDR3 loop spans 16 amino acids. The germline CDR1 and CDR2 sequences are MNHEY and SVGEGT. Trimming removed 5 bases from V and 1 base from J; junction bases left unmatched: 10. Methods used by the authors: Nucleated cell counts were estimated from reference gene primer amplification. Using immunoSEQ multiplex PCR, the repertoire was profiled, and TCRdb retains in-frame clones only, with some absent. D and trimming come from the DNA, and the V and J calls and clone size come from that table. The sample holds 99,000 or so clones, roughly 80% seen once. The sequenced sample consisted of peripheral blood. This TCR came from a man between 60 and 75 years old with acute or convalescent COVID-19. The V and J genes are TRBV6-2 or TRBV6-3 and TRBJ1-1, with TRBD1 matching 7 bases. DNA of the CDR3: TGTGCCAGCAGTGGAACCGGGACAGCAAAGAACACTGAAGCTTTCTTT. Its translation is CASSGTGTAKNTEAFF.